This is a list of T cell receptor beta chains from one sample in a study of T cell responses to AZD1222 COVID-19 vaccine. The assay was immunoSEQ multiplex PCR, and TCRdb's table has in-frame clones only and misses some. The data hold under 200,000 clones, with about 91% observed a single time. The sequencing here drew on peripheral blood, taken on day 0 of MenACWY control vaccination. The receptors come from an adult in good health. The CDR3 runs from the conserved cysteine through the conserved F or W. Expanded clones are given a class, and other clones once, few, many or no size at all.

CDR3	size	length	V	J
CASGYSWDTQYF	NA	12	TRBV12-5	TRBJ2-3
CATSAAGGVYEQFF	few	14	TRBV15	TRBJ2-1
CASRRMGQGTYNEQFF	NA	16	TRBV27	TRBJ2-1
CASSSGLGNTIYF	NA	13	TRBV11-2	TRBJ1-3
CASSLGDRVKYGYTF	NA	15	TRBV5-1	TRBJ1-2
CASSSSGTTGELFF	once	14	TRBV3-1/TRBV3-2	TRBJ2-2
CASSLEGLAWNEQFF	NA	15	TRBV7-3	TRBJ2-1
CAWAIPWDPNSPLHF	NA	15	TRBV30	TRBJ1-6
CASTPIPSGNSYNEQFF	NA	17	TRBV5-1	TRBJ2-1
CASSATTYEQYF	NA	12	TRBV6-2/TRBV6-3	TRBJ2-7
CASSGTGGENWNTEAFF	NA	17	TRBV2	TRBJ1-1
CASRRELGDQPQHF	NA	14	TRBV2	TRBJ1-5
CAWSSPGSYGYTF	NA	13	TRBV30	TRBJ1-2
CASSPGGLAYEQYF	NA	14	TRBV7-9	TRBJ2-7
CASSLRILTSGANVLTF	NA	17	TRBV19	TRBJ2-6
CRGTGLRYEQYF	NA	12	TRBV29-1	TRBJ2-7
CASSKSSRKETQYF	NA	14	TRBV5-1	TRBJ2-5
CSASVNPDLLYNEQFF	NA	16	TRBV20-1	TRBJ2-1
CASSTQTGYYGYTF	NA	14	TRBV28	TRBJ1-2
CASSSTGIYGYTF	NA	13	TRBV27	TRBJ1-2
CASSPLAGGGLDEQFF	NA	16	TRBV4-3	TRBJ2-1
CASSSGTPTDTQYF	NA	14	TRBV5-1	TRBJ2-3
CAISPGTGTTNEQFF	NA	15	TRBV10-3	TRBJ2-1
CASTPTGSTEAFF	NA	13	TRBV6-5	TRBJ1-1
CASNRQGEFRGYTF	NA	14	TRBV28	TRBJ1-2
CASSDWSGTHSYEQYF	NA	16	TRBV5-1	TRBJ2-7
CASSPRGQGRTEAFF	NA	15	TRBV11-3	TRBJ1-1
CASSSETSYYGYTF	NA	14	TRBV3-1/TRBV3-2	TRBJ1-2
CASSQAGGGGGYTF	NA	14	TRBV3-1/TRBV3-2	TRBJ1-2
CASSFRDRAPSPLHF	NA	15	TRBV28	TRBJ1-6
CSASLGTASQFF	NA	12	TRBV20-1	TRBJ2-1